The next 18 T cell receptor beta chains were all read from a single sample in a study of blood T cell repertoires in COVID-19. Data came from immunoSEQ multiplex PCR; TCRdb stores just in-frame clones and leaves some out. The data hold over 250,000 clones, with 65% to 90% observed a single time. The sample consisted of peripheral blood. All receptors come from a human donor in a cohort sampled during active COVID-19.

J is TRBJ1-4 and V is TRBV19; D is undetermined. The CDR3 contains 14 residues. Germline V CDR1 and CDR2: LNHDA, SQIVND (reference sequence). V lost 3 bases, J lost 3 bases, and 8 bases lay in between. The CDR3 protein is CASSMRGSNEKLFF. In DNA, the CDR3 is TGTGCCAGTAGTATGCGAGGATCTAATGAAAAACTGTTTTTT.

The J gene is TRBJ2-1, the V gene TRBV7-2; weak D call: TRBD2 (6 bases). V shed 5 bases and J shed 4 bases, with 18 bases lying between them. Germline-derived CDR1 and CDR2 are SGHTA and FQGNSA. The CDR3 contains 16 residues. The CDR3 nucleotides read TGTGCCAGCAGCCTAGGGCCGGGACTGCAATACAATGAGCAGTTCTTC. Its translation is CASSLGPGLQYNEQFF.

The V call is TRBV20-1, the J call TRBJ1-3, with D unclear. Germline values: CDR1 DFQATT, CDR2 SNEGSKA (reference sequence). V dropped 2 bases and J dropped 8 bases, with 7 bases sitting between them. This CDR3 is built from 11 residues. The CDR3 bases are TGCAGTGCTAGACACGGAGACACCATATATTTT. This encodes CSARHGDTIYF.

The gene calls are TRBV7-9 and TRBJ1-2; no firm D call. The ends were cut back, 4 bases at V and 8 bases at J, with 8 bases in the middle. Germline CDR1 reads SEHNR; CDR2 reads FQNEAQ (reference sequence). CDR3 length equals 11 residues. CDR3 in DNA: TGTGCCAGCAGCTCCTCCTACGGCTACACCTTC. This gives the protein CASSSSYGYTF.

There are many counts of this clone. The chain is built from TRBV6-5 and TRBJ1-5; TRBD1 matches at 7 bases. The CDR3 covers 14 residues. Losses at the gene ends were 5 bases for V and 9 bases for J; bases not matched to a gene: 10. The germline V gene encodes CDR1 MNHEY and CDR2 SVGAGI. The CDR3 sequence is CASSPRGQRGPQHF. CDR3 nucleotide sequence: TGTGCCAGCAGTCCTCGGGGACAGAGGGGGCCCCAGCATTTT.

For the CDR3, the DNA is TGTGCCAGTAGTATGGTTACCTTGGCCAATCAGCCCCAGCATTTT. Protein sequence: CASSMVTLANQPQHF. The chain employs TRBV19 and TRBJ1-5; unclear D gene. Trimming cost V 3 bases and J 3 bases, with 12 bases left between them. The CDR3 consists of 15 residues. The V gene's germline CDR1 is LNHDA and CDR2 SQIVND (reference sequence). Together with reference TRBV19 and TRBJ1-5, the CDR3 gives the full variable domain: DGGITQSPKYLFRKEGQNVTLSCEQNLNHDAMYWYRQDPGQGLRLIYYSQIVNDFQKGDIAEGYSVSREKKESFPLTVTSAQKNPTAFYLCASSMVTLANQPQHFGDGTRLSIL.

The chain joins TRBV18 to TRBJ2-2; weak D call: TRBD1 (5 bases). Germline CDR1 and CDR2: KGHSH and LQKENI. Between the trimmed V and J ends, which lost 1 base and 5 bases, there was a span of 14 bases. CDR3 size: 16 residues. The chain's CDR3 is CASSPLDSVYTGELFF. CDR3 bases: TGTGCCAGCTCACCACTCGACAGCGTTTATACCGGGGAGCTGTTTTTT.

The gene calls are TRBV6-2 or TRBV6-3 and TRBJ2-3; tentatively, D is TRBD1 (5 bases). There are 16 residues in the CDR3. The V end lost 2 bases, the J end lost 2 bases, and 14 bases lay between the germline ends. Germline lookup yields CDR1 MNHEY and CDR2 SVGEGT. CDR3 nucleotide sequence: TGTGCCAGCAGTTACGGCAGGGCCCTAAACACAGATACGCAGTATTTT. It specifies CASSYGRALNTDTQYF.

This clone occurred many times. The rearrangement joins TRBV7-8 to TRBJ2-1, with D tentatively TRBD2 (5 bases). From germline, CDR1 is SGHVS and CDR2 FQNEAQ. V shed 5 bases and J shed 10 bases, with 12 bases lying between them. This CDR3 region has 12 residues. The CDR3 DNA follows: TGTGCCAGCAGCCATCCGGGAACCGAGCAGTTCTTC. Residues: CASSHPGTEQFF.

This chain connects TRBV7-6 to TRBJ2-3; weak D call: TRBD1 (6 bases). V gave up 5 bases and J gave up 5 bases, with 17 bases separating them. This CDR3 is built from 15 residues. Germline V CDR1 and CDR2: SGHVS, FNYEAQ. The CDR3 protein is CASSRITGSEDTQYF. The CDR3 DNA reads TGTGCCAGCAGCCGTATAACAGGGTCTGAAGATACGCAGTATTTT. Based on the CDR3 plus reference TRBV7-6 and TRBJ2-3, the full variable domain is GAGVSQSPRYKVTKRGQDVALRCDPISGHVSLYWYRQALGQGPEFLTYFNYEAQQDKSGLPNDRFSAERPEGSISTLTIQRTEQRDSAMYRCASSRITGSEDTQYFGPGTRLTVL.

A few counts support this clone. This chain links TRBV5-1 with TRBJ2-1; D may be TRBD2 (5 bases). Germline values: CDR1 SGHRS, CDR2 YFSETQ. The length of the CDR3 is 13 residues. V lost 5 bases and J 5 bases, leaving 11 bases between the germline ends. The chain's CDR3 is CASRTGKDNEQFF. For the CDR3, the DNA is TGCGCCAGCAGAACGGGAAAGGACAATGAGCAGTTCTTC.

J is TRBJ1-2 and V is TRBV18; D gene uncertain. The CDR3 has 15 amino acids. Between the trimmed V and J ends, which lost 0 bases and 5 bases, there was a span of 13 bases. CDR1 is KGHSH and CDR2 is LQKENI in the germline V gene. CDR3 sequence reads: CASSPPTTQLYGYTF. In DNA, the CDR3 is TGTGCCAGCTCACCACCGACCACTCAACTATATGGCTACACCTTC.

The genes are TRBV5-5 and TRBJ2-7; D unresolved. Germline-derived CDR1 and CDR2 are SGHKS and YYEKEE (reference sequence). The CDR3 has 13 residues. V lost 0 bases to trimming and J lost 1 base, with 5 bases between them. Here the CDR3 DNA reads TGTGCCAGCAGCTTGGTACAGTCCTACGAGCAGTACTTC. This codes for CASSLVQSYEQYF. Complete variable domain (other parts from reference TRBV5-5 and TRBJ2-7): DAGVTQSPTHLIKTRGQQVTLRCSPISGHKSVSWYQQVLGQGPQFIFQYYEKEERGRGNFPDRFSARQFPNYSSELNVNALLLGDSALYLCASSLVQSYEQYFGPGTRLTVT.

The chain couples TRBV14 to TRBJ2-1; 9 nucleotides agree with TRBD2. This CDR3 region has 14 residues. The germline V gene has CDR1 SGHDN and CDR2 FVKESK. Losses at the gene ends were 3 bases for V and 9 bases for J; bases not matched to a gene: 6. Here the CDR3 DNA reads TGTGCCAGCAGCCACCTAGCGGGAAACGGTGAGCAGTTCTTC. It specifies CASSHLAGNGEQFF.

A remark on this clone: The sample contains more than one DNA sequence encoding this CDR3. The chain is built from TRBV28 and TRBJ2-6; possible D gene TRBD2, 6 bases. Germline loops: CDR1 MDHEN, CDR2 SYDVKM. Trimming stripped 4 bases from V and 4 bases from J, with 11 bases between. The CDR3 length is 15 residues. The CDR3 region is CASSSGGAGANVLTF. The CDR3 coding sequence is TGTGCCAGCAGTTCCGGCGGGGCCGGGGCCAACGTCCTGACTTTC.

This clone was picked up a small number of times. The chain employs TRBV6-1 and TRBJ1-4, with 7 bases identical to TRBD1. The germline V gene has CDR1 MNHNS and CDR2 SASEGT. V was clipped by 3 bases and J by 7 bases; unmatched bases: 2. The CDR3 sequence is 13 residues long. CDR3 sequence reads: CASSEWTGEKLFF. The CDR3 DNA reads as TGTGCCAGCAGTGAGTGGACAGGTGAAAAACTGTTTTTT.

This sequence joins TRBV18 and TRBJ2-5; TRBD2 aligns across 14 bases. V gave up 8 bases and J gave up 5 bases; unmatched junction bases: 4. Per the germline V gene, CDR1 is KGHSH and CDR2 is LQKENI. This CDR3 is 14 amino acids long. In DNA, the CDR3 is TGTGCCAGCCAGGGACTAGCGGGAGTCGAGACCCAGTACTTC. This sequence encodes CASQGLAGVETQYF.

This chain connects TRBV24-1 to TRBJ2-1; D not certain. The germline V gene encodes CDR1 KGHDR and CDR2 SFDVKD. The CDR3 contains 13 residues. Trimming pared 4 bases from V and 9 bases from J, leaving 12 bases between. The CDR3 nucleotides read TGTGCCACCAGTGAAGGAGTTTCCGGTGAGCAGTTCTTC. It translates to CATSEGVSGEQFF.